This entry lists 28 T cell receptor beta chains sequenced from one sample in a study of control samples from healthy donors and cancer patients. Clones were read by immunoSEQ multiplex PCR, and TCRdb kept only the in-frame ones, dropping some. This sample has tens of thousands of clones, with almost 90% found just once. Material: PBMCs. Receptors originate from a man aged 55 to 69 with colorectal cancer.

This chain uses TRBV5-5 with TRBJ1-1, with D possibly TRBD1 on 5 matching bases. Trimming left V 4 bases short and J 3 bases short, with 10 bases between. Germline CDR1 and CDR2: SGHKS and YYEKEE (reference sequence). This CDR3 is built from 13 residues. The CDR3 is CASSRRGDTEAFF. The CDR3 DNA sequence: TGTGCCAGCAGCCGCCGAGGGGACACTGAAGCTTTCTTT.

The rearrangement links TRBV9 to TRBJ1-2, with D unresolved. The CDR3 is 13 residues long. The V end lost 3 bases, the J end lost 4 bases, and 10 bases lay between the germline ends. The germline V gene has CDR1 SGDLS and CDR2 YYNGEE. The CDR3 here is CASSAGYSYGYTF. CDR3 nucleotides: TGTGCCAGCAGCGCCGGTTATAGCTATGGCTACACCTTC.

The V call is TRBV6-5, the J call TRBJ1-4, with 7 bases aligning to TRBD1. Looked up from germline, CDR1 is MNHEY and CDR2 is SVGAGI. CDR3 length: 13 amino acids. The V gene end was trimmed by 10 bases and the J gene end by 6 bases; junction bases not matched to a gene: 8. The CDR3 coding sequence is TGTGCCACCGAGACAGGGCTTCATGAAAAACTGTTTTTT. Its translation: CATETGLHEKLFF.

The chain uses TRBV5-8 and TRBJ2-5, with unresolved D. Trimming removed 0 bases at V and 4 bases at J, with 19 bases between. The CDR3 covers 17 residues. Germline lookup yields CDR1 SGHTS and CDR2 YDEGEE. The CDR3 loop reads CASSLAPWMTEVETQYF. The CDR3 nucleotides read TGTGCCAGCAGCTTGGCCCCCTGGATGACCGAGGTAGAGACCCAGTACTTC.

The chain uses TRBV5-6 and TRBJ1-1, with D uncertain. The CDR3 has 14 amino acids. Germline V gene data show CDR1 as SGHDT and CDR2 as YYEEEE. The V end was cut by 0 bases, the J end by 3 bases, with 9 bases between. CDR3 nucleotide sequence: TGTGCCAGCAGCTTGGGGTCTGTAGACACTGAAGCTTTCTTT. Its protein product is CASSLGSVDTEAFF.

This clone has a single count. This chain uses TRBV27 with TRBJ1-5; TRBD1 aligns across 7 bases. Germline values: CDR1 MNHEY, CDR2 SMNVEV (reference sequence). Losses at the gene ends were 8 bases for V and 3 bases for J; bases not matched to a gene: 7. CDR3 length equals 14 residues. CDR3 sequence: CASGTTGFNQPQHF. Written as DNA, the CDR3 is TGTGCCAGCGGGACGACAGGGTTCAATCAGCCCCAGCATTTT.

The rearrangement joins TRBV5-1 to TRBJ2-1; TRBD2 agrees at 9 bases. Looked up from germline, CDR1 is SGHRS and CDR2 is YFSETQ. Germline trimming cut 1 base from V and 4 bases from J; bases unmatched to any gene: 3. This CDR3 has 15 amino acids. CDR3 in DNA: TGCGCCAGCAGCTTGCGAGCGGGGGGATACAATGAGCAGTTCTTC. This encodes CASSLRAGGYNEQFF.

The V gene is TRBV19, the J gene TRBJ2-7; D ambiguous. The germline V gene has CDR1 LNHDA and CDR2 SQIVND (reference sequence). V dropped 3 bases and J dropped 2 bases, with 11 bases sitting between them. The CDR3 has 14 amino acids. CDR3 sequence: CASSIPQAPYEQYF. The CDR3 bases are TGTGCCAGTAGTATCCCGCAGGCCCCCTACGAGCAGTACTTC.

This clone was found a few times. This chain connects TRBV3-1 (or the pseudogene TRBV3-2) to TRBJ1-6, with unresolved D. V lost 0 bases, J lost 1 base, and 10 bases lay in between. Per germline, CDR1 LGHDT and CDR2 YNNKEL (reference sequence). The CDR3 extends over 17 amino acids. Here the CDR3 DNA reads TGTGCCAGCAGCCAAGATAGGGCCCCATCCTATAATTCACCCCTCCACTTT. It specifies CASSQDRAPSYNSPLHF.

The chain employs TRBV16 and TRBJ2-7, with D uncertain. Deletions cut 1 base from V and 4 bases from J, with 5 bases between. Looked up from germline, CDR1 is KGHSY and CDR2 is FQNENV. The CDR3 covers 12 residues. CDR3: CASSQFGYEQYF. The CDR3 DNA reads as TGTGCCAGCAGCCAATTCGGATACGAGCAGTACTTC.

The chain has TRBV18 and TRBJ2-4; perhaps TRBD1 as D (6 bases). This CDR3 comprises 16 residues. Trimming left V 3 bases short and J 7 bases short, with 19 bases between. CDR1 and CDR2 from the germline V gene are KGHSH and LQKENI. CDR3: CASSPDRDTSWNIQYF. For the CDR3, the DNA is TGTGCCAGCTCACCTGACCGGGACACTTCCTGGAACATTCAGTACTTC. Full variable domain (outside the CDR3, taken from reference TRBV18 and TRBJ2-4): NAGVMQNPRHLVRRRGQEARLRCSPMKGHSHVYWYRQLPEEGLKFMVYLQKENIIDESGMPKERFSAEFPKEGPSILRIQQVVRGDSAAYFCASSPDRDTSWNIQYFGAGTRLSVL.

The V and J genes are TRBV7-9 and TRBJ2-5; 8 nucleotides align to TRBD2. Trimming removed 1 base from V and 5 bases from J; junction bases left unmatched: 9. Per germline, CDR1 SEHNR and CDR2 FQNEAQ (reference sequence). This CDR3 has 16 residues. The CDR3 reads CASSLGDSSGVETQYF. In DNA form, the CDR3 reads TGTGCCAGCAGCTTAGGGGATAGTAGCGGGGTCGAGACCCAGTACTTC.

The gene calls are TRBV27 and TRBJ2-5, with TRBD1 identical over 7 bases. This CDR3 has 16 residues. Germline loops: CDR1 MNHEY, CDR2 SMNVEV (reference sequence). J gave up 4 bases and V 3 bases, and 11 bases lay outside the gene matches. Here the CDR3 DNA reads TGTGCCAGCAGTTTCATGGGTAGGGGGCGCGGAGAGACCCAGTACTTC. This translates into CASSFMGRGRGETQYF.

The chain employs TRBV5-5 and TRBJ1-1; D remains ambiguous. The CDR3 is 15 amino acids. Germline CDR1 is SGHKS and CDR2 is YYEKEE (reference sequence). V was trimmed by 2 bases and J by 5 bases, leaving 16 bases between them. CDR3 DNA: TGTGCCAGCAGCTTCGGAGGTGGTGGGCGGACTGAAGCTTTCTTT. Residues: CASSFGGGGRTEAFF. The complete variable domain, with remaining parts taken from reference TRBV5-5 and TRBJ1-1, reads DAGVTQSPTHLIKTRGQQVTLRCSPISGHKSVSWYQQVLGQGPQFIFQYYEKEERGRGNFPDRFSARQFPNYSSELNVNALLLGDSALYLCASSFGGGGRTEAFFGQGTRLTVV.

This clone was recorded only once. The chain combines TRBV6-6 with TRBJ1-2; tentative D call: TRBD1 (6 bases). Looked up from germline, CDR1 is MNHNY and CDR2 is SVGAGI (reference sequence). This CDR3 has 13 amino acids. V lost 7 bases and J 7 bases, leaving 16 bases between the germline ends. DNA of the CDR3: TGTGCCAGCACAAGGCGACAGGTCGGTGGCTACACCTTC. This codes for CASTRRQVGGYTF.

This chain connects TRBV28 to TRBJ1-1, with D hard to call. The CDR3 is made up of 12 amino acids. Between the trimmed V and J ends, which lost 5 bases and 4 bases, there was a span of 8 bases. Germline-derived CDR1 and CDR2 are MDHEN and SYDVKM. The CDR3 region has the DNA TGTGCCAGCAGTGCCTGGGGCACTGAAGCTTTCTTT. Protein sequence: CASSAWGTEAFF.

The chain carries TRBV11-2 and TRBJ2-2; 9 bases line up with TRBD2. With V trimmed by 4 bases and J by 4 bases, 4 bases remained unmatched. Looked up from germline, CDR1 is SGHAT and CDR2 is FQNNGV. The CDR3 is 15 amino acids. This CDR3 reads CASSSVAGATGELFF. The CDR3, as DNA: TGTGCCAGCAGCTCCGTAGCGGGGGCCACCGGGGAGCTGTTTTTT.

J is TRBJ2-7 and V is TRBV7-2; 10 bases align to TRBD2. Germline V gene sequence: CDR1 SGHTA, CDR2 FQGNSA. The V segment lost 5 bases and the J segment 0 bases; nucleotides outside the gene matches: 4. The CDR3 sequence is 15 residues long. Written as DNA, the CDR3 is TGTGCCAGCAGCCGGACTAGCGGACTCTCCTACGAGCAGTACTTC. This codes for CASSRTSGLSYEQYF.

CDR3 DNA: TGTGCCAGCAGCCAGGCGAACACTGAAGCTTTCTTT. It is translated as CASSQANTEAFF. This sequence joins TRBV3-1 (or the pseudogene TRBV3-2) and TRBJ1-1; D is ambiguous. V was clipped by 3 bases and J by 1 base, with 3 bases between them. CDR1 is LGHDT and CDR2 is YNNKEL in the germline V gene (reference sequence). This CDR3 has 12 residues.

The chain has TRBV6-2 or TRBV6-3 and TRBJ1-5; weak D call: TRBD1 (6 bases). Germline CDR1 is MNHEY and CDR2 is SVGEGT. V shed 5 bases and J shed 2 bases, with 19 bases lying between them. CDR3 size: 17 residues. The CDR3 loop is CASSPHTGRGGNQPQHF. CDR3 nucleotides: TGTGCCAGCAGTCCCCATACAGGGAGGGGCGGCAATCAGCCCCAGCATTTT.

The chain has TRBV30 and TRBJ2-3; 7 bases align to TRBD1. The V segment lost 1 base and the J segment 4 bases; nucleotides outside the gene matches: 5. The CDR3 sequence is 14 residues long. Germline loops: CDR1 GTSNPN, CDR2 SVGIG (reference sequence). The CDR3 spells CAWSERGRSDTQYF. The CDR3 DNA sequence: TGTGCCTGGAGTGAAAGGGGGCGGTCAGATACGCAGTATTTT.

The CDR3 is CASSQDRENIQYF. DNA of the CDR3: TGTGCCAGCAGCCAAGACCGGGAAAACATTCAGTACTTC. V is TRBV14 and J is TRBJ2-4; the D is unclear. The germline V gene has CDR1 SGHDN and CDR2 FVKESK. Trimming cost V 0 bases and J 5 bases, with 5 bases left between them. CDR3 length: 13 amino acids.

V is TRBV6-7 and J is TRBJ2-5, with D unclear. TRBV6-7 qualifies as an ORF whose function is uncertain. CDR3 length: 14 amino acids. With 7 bases removed from V and 0 bases from J, the gap between germline ends came to 12 bases. The CDR3 nucleotides read TGTGCCAGCACCCACCGCGGATACCAAGAGACCCAGTACTTC. Amino acids: CASTHRGYQETQYF.

The rearrangement joins TRBV7-9 to TRBJ1-2; unclear D gene. Trimming shortened V by 5 bases and J by 5 bases, and 9 bases separated the two germline ends. There are 12 residues in the CDR3. CDR1 is SEHNR, CDR2 FQNEAQ, per germline (reference sequence). The CDR3 region is CASSTTGYGYTF. CDR3 nucleotides: TGTGCCAGCAGCACGACTGGGTATGGCTACACCTTC.

This chain uses TRBV2 with TRBJ2-5; tentative D call: TRBD2 (6 bases). The CDR3 has 13 residues. Per the germline V gene, CDR1 is SNHLY and CDR2 is FYNNEI. Trimming cost V 5 bases and J 1 base, with 8 bases left between them. CDR3 sequence (DNA): TGTGCCAGCAGTCGGGGGTTCCAAGAGACCCAGTACTTC. Its translation: CASSRGFQETQYF.

This clone was seen just once. The chain couples TRBV2 to TRBJ1-6, with a possible D match to TRBD1 (5 bases). The CDR3 sequence is 15 residues long. Deletions cut 2 bases from V and 7 bases from J, with 12 bases between. Germline V gene sequence: CDR1 SNHLY, CDR2 FYNNEI. The chain's CDR3 is CASSERRGHNSPLHF. The CDR3 DNA follows: TGTGCCAGCAGTGAAAGGCGGGGCCACAATTCACCCCTCCACTTT.

This chain uses TRBV6-5 with TRBJ2-7; no definite D call. CDR3 length: 16 residues. V lost 4 bases to trimming and J lost 0 bases, with 16 bases between them. The V gene's germline CDR1 is MNHEY and CDR2 SVGAGI. The CDR3 loop is CASSLTPIRGSYEQYF. DNA of the CDR3: TGTGCCAGCAGTTTGACACCCATTCGCGGCTCCTACGAGCAGTACTTC.

J is TRBJ2-7 and V is TRBV19; TRBD2 matches at 8 bases. The CDR3 length is 15 residues. With V trimmed by 5 bases and J by 4 bases, 10 bases remained unmatched. Germline CDR1 and CDR2: LNHDA and SQIVND (reference sequence). The CDR3 DNA reads TGTGCCAGTAGTTCGCAAGCGGGGGTGGAATACGAGCAGTACTTC. It yields the protein CASSSQAGVEYEQYF. Looking up the rest from reference TRBV19 and TRBJ2-7 gives the full variable domain: DGGITQSPKYLFRKEGQNVTLSCEQNLNHDAMYWYRQDPGQGLRLIYYSQIVNDFQKGDIAEGYSVSREKKESFPLTVTSAQKNPTAFYLCASSSQAGVEYEQYFGPGTRLTVT.